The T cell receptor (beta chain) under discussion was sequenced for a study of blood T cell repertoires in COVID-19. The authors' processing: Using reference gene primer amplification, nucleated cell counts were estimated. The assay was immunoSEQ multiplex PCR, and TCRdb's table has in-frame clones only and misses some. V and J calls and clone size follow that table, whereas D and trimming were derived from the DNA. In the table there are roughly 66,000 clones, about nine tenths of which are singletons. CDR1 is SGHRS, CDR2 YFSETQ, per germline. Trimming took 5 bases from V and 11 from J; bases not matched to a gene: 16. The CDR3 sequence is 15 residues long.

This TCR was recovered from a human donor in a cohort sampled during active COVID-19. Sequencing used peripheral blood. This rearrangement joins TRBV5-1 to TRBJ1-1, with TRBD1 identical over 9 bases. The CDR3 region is CASSRANKQGARAFF. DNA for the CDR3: TGCGCCAGCAGTAGAGCAAATAAACAGGGGGCGAGGGCTTTCTTT.